This T cell receptor (beta chain) was captured in a study of T cells in Graves' hyperthyroidism and ophthalmopathy. Study-level results: Ophthalmopathy and stable hyperthyroidism were told apart by a 13 V-J model.

RNA transcripts provided the source from which TCR beta CDR3 regions were amplified. RT-PCR in the first round (using the HTBI primer set) targeted the TCR CDR3. A single record per CDR3 protein comes from TCRdb applying MiXCR to the multiplex PCR reads. The sample shows some 140,000 distinct CDR3 sequences, roughly a fifth of them seen only once. This clonotype appeared many times. Its antigen is not known. The J segment lost 5 bases and the V segment lost 8 bases, leaving 10 bases of the junction unmatched. This CDR3 contains 14 residues. CDR1 and CDR2 from the germline V gene are MDHEN and SYDVKM. This clonotype originated in a woman in her 50s with Graves' hyperthyroidism that later progressed to Graves' ophthalmopathy. The genes are TRBV28 and TRBJ1-1; 8 positions match TRBD1. Sequencing was done on a sample of blood. The CDR3, as DNA: TGTGCCAGCCTGGGACAGGACAGATGGACTGAAGCTTTCTTT. Protein product: CASLGQDRWTEAFF.